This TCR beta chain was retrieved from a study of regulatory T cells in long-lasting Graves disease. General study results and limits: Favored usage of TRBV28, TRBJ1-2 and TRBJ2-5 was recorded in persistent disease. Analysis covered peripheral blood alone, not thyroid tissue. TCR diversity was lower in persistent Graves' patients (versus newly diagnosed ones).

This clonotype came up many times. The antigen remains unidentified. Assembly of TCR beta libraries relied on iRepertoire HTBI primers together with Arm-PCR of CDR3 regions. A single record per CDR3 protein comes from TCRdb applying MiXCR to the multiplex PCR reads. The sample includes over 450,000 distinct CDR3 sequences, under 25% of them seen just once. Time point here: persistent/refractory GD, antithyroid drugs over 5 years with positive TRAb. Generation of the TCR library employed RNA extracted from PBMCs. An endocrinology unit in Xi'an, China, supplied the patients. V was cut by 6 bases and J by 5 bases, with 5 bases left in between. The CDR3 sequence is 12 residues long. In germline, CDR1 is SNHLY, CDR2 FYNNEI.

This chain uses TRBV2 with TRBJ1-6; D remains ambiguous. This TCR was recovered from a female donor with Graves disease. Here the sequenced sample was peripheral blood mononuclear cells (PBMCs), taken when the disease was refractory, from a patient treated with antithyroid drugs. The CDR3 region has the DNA TGTGCCAGCAGGACGGATAATTCACCCCTCCACTTT. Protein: CASRTDNSPLHF.